Presented here are 2 T cell receptor beta chains from one specimen sequenced in a study of human T cells and chemical hapten exposure. Time point meaning: patch test 1, 2 weeks after DPC sensitization. As for treatment: therapeutic diphenylcyclopropenone sensitization with weekly scalp DPC. TCRdb used MiXCR to reprocess the RACE reads, holding one entry per CDR3 protein. The data show 180,000 or so distinct CDR3 sequences, about a fifth seen once. The material was whole blood, obtained in connection with sensitization to the hapten diphenylcyclopropenone (DPC). These receptors were taken from a woman in her 50s with alopecia areata. Some clones in this sample may be carry-over from other donors' samples.

This clonotype was observed a handful of times. V gene TRBV10-3 combines with J gene TRBJ1-1, with D tentatively TRBD1 (5 bases). The CDR3 is 14 amino acids. Germline V gives CDR1 ENHRY, CDR2 SYGVKD. Trimming stripped 3 bases from V and 7 bases from J, with 15 bases between. The CDR3 sequence is CAISDAGNFIEAFF. Written as DNA, the CDR3 is TGTGCCATCAGTGATGCAGGGAACTTCATTGAAGCTTTCTTT.

This chain joins TRBV29-1 and TRBJ2-6, with D unresolved. Trimming removed 4 bases from V and 2 bases from J, with 6 bases in between. Germline CDR1 and CDR2: SQVTM and ANQGSEA. CDR3 length equals 13 residues. The CDR3: CSVVLAGANVLTF. The CDR3 bases are TGCAGCGTTGTCCTTGCTGGGGCCAACGTCCTGACTTTC.